This is a list of T cell receptor beta chains from one sample in a study of blood T cell repertoires in COVID-19. The protocol was immunoSEQ multiplex PCR, while the TCRdb copy is restricted to in-frame clones and leaves out a portion. Of about 250,000 clones listed, around 83% were seen once; the top ten hold roughly 5.3%. Input material: PBMCs or T cells enriched from blood (not recorded which). The source is a man aged 40-49 years who had been exposed to COVID-19. Both conserved end residues are part of each CDR3.

>TRBV5-1|TRBJ2-1
CASSLEGVYNEQFF
>TRBV12-3/TRBV12-4|TRBJ1-1
CASSWAGGTEAFF
>TRBV11-2|TRBJ2-5
CASSPGLAQETQYF
>TRBV13|TRBJ2-7
CASSEQLGAATYEQYF
>TRBV2|TRBJ1-2
CATRGFIQGPSAGYTF
>TRBV19|TRBJ2-5
CASSTSGRGQETQYF
>TRBV7-2|TRBJ2-2
CASSLRFLENTGELFF
>TRBV19|TRBJ1-1
CASSIGGGDTEAFF
>TRBV30|TRBJ2-1
CALGGGPSYNEQFF
>TRBV3-1/TRBV3-2|TRBJ1-4
CASTSRGGDEKLFF
>TRBV7-2|TRBJ1-5
CASSLASRGSWQPQHF
>TRBV7-9|TRBJ1-2
CASSLSGDYGYTF
>TRBV11-3|TRBJ1-6
CASSVSGTGSSPLHF
>TRBV24-1|TRBJ2-5
CATSDLQDRRQETQYF
>TRBV6-5|TRBJ2-4
CASSRGGAGNIQYF
>TRBV30|TRBJ2-4
CAWKLAGPKNIQYF
>TRBV19|TRBJ1-6
CASTIGNRGDSPLHF
>TRBV12-3/TRBV12-4|TRBJ2-2
CASRTSGSGELFF
>TRBV25-1|TRBJ1-1
CASTRTMNTEAFF
>TRBV10-3|TRBJ1-2
CAISSGTGYGYTF
>TRBV14|TRBJ2-7
CASSRGAGTASYEQYF
>TRBV24-1|TRBJ2-5
CATSDEGETQYF